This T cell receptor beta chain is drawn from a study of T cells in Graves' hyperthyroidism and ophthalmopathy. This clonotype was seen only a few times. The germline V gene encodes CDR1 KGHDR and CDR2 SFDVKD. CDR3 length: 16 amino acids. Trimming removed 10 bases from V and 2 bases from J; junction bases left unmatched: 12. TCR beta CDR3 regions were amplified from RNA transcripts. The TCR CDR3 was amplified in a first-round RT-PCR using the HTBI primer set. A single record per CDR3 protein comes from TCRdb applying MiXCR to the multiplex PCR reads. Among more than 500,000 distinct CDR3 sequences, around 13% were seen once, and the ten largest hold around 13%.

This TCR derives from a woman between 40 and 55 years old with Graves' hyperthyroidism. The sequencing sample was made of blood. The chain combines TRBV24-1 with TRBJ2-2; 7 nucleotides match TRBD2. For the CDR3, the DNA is TGTGCCACGGGGACCCGGGGAGGGGCAAACACCGGGGAGCTGTTTTTT. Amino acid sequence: CATGTRGGANTGELFF.